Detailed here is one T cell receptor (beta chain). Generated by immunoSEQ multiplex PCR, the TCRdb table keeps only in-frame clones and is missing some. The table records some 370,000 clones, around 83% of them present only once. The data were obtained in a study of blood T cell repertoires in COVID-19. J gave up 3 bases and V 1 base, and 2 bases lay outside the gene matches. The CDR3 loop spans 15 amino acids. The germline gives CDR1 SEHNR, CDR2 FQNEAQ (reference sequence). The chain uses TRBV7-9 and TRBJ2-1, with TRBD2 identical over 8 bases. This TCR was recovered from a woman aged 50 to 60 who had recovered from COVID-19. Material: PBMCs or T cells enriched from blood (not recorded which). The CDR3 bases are TGTGCCAGCAGCTTAGAGCTAGCGGGCTACAATGAGCAGTTCTTC. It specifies CASSLELAGYNEQFF.